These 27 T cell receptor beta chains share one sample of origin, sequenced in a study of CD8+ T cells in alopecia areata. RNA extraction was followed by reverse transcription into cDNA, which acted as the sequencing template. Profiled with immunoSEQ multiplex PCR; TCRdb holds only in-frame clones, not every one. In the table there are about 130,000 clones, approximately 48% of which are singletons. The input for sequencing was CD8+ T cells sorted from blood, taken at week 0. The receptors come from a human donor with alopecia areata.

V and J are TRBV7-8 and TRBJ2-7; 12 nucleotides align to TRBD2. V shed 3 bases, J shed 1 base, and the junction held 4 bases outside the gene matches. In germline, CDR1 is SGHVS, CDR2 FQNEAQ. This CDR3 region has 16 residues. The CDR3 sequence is CASSFGLAGTSYEQYF. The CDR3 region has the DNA TGTGCCAGCAGCTTCGGACTAGCGGGGACGTCCTACGAGCAGTACTTC.

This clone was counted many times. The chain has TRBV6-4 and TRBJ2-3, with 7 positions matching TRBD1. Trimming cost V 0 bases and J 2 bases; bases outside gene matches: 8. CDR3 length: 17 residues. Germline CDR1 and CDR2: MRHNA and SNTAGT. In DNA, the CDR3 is TGTGCCAGCAGTGACTCTATTTGGACAGGATCCACAGATACGCAGTATTTT. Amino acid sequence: CASSDSIWTGSTDTQYF.

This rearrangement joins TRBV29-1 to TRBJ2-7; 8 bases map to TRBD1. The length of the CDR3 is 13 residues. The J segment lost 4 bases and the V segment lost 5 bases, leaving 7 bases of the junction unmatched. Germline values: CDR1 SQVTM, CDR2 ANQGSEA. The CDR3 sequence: CSVRTGRVYEQYF. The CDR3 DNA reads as TGCAGCGTTCGGACAGGGCGGGTGTACGAGCAGTACTTC.

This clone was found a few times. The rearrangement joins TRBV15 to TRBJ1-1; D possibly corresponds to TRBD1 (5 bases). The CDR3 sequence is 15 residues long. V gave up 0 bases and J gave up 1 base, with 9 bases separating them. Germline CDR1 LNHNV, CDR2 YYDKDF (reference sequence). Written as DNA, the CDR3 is TGTGCCACCAGCAGAGATTCTGGGGGGAACACTGAAGCTTTCTTT. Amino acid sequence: CATSRDSGGNTEAFF.

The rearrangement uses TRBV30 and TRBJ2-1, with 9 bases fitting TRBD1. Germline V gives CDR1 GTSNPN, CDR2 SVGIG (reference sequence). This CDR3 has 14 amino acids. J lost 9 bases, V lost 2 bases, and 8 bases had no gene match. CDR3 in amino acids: CAWSRDRGLGEQFF. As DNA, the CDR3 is TGTGCCTGGAGTAGAGACAGGGGGTTGGGTGAGCAGTTCTTC.

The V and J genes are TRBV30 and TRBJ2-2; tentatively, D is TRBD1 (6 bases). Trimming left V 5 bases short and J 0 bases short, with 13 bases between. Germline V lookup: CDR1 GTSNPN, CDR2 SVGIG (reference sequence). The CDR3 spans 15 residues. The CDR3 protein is CAWYPTGTNTGELFF. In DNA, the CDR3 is TGTGCCTGGTATCCGACAGGAACGAACACCGGGGAGCTGTTTTTT.

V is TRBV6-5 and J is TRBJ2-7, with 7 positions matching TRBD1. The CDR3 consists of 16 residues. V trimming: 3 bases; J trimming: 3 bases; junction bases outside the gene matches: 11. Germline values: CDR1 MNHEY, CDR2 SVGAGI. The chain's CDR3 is CASSYWGRQGVYEQYF. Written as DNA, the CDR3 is TGTGCCAGCAGTTATTGGGGGAGACAGGGCGTCTACGAGCAGTACTTC.

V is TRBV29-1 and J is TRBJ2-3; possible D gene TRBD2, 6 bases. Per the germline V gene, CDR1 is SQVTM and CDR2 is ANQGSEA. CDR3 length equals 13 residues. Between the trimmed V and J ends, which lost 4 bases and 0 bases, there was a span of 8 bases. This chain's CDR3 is CSVAGTSTDTQYF. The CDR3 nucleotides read TGCAGCGTTGCGGGGACTAGCACAGATACGCAGTATTTT.

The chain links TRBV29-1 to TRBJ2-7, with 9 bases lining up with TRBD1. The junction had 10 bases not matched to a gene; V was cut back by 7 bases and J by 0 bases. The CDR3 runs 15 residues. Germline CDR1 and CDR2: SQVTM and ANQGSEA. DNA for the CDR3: TGCAGCGCTAATGTGGGACAGGGTTTCTCCTACGAGCAGTACTTC. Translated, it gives CSANVGQGFSYEQYF.

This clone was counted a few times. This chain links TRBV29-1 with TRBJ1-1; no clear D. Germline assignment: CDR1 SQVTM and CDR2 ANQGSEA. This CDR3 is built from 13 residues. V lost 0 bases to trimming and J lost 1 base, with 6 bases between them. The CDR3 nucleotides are TGCAGCGTTGAAGAAAGGCCGAACACTGAAGCTTTCTTT. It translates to CSVEERPNTEAFF.

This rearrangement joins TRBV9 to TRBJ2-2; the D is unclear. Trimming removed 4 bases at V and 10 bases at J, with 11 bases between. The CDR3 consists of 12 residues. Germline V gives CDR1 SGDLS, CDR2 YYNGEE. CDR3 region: CASSPWGEELFF. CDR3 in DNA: TGTGCCAGCAGCCCTTGGGGTGAGGAGCTGTTTTTT. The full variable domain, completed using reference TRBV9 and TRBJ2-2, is DSGVTQTPKHLITATGQRVTLRCSPRSGDLSVYWYQQSLDQGLQFLIQYYNGEERAKGNILERFSAQQFPDLHSELNLSSLELGDSALYFCASSPWGEELFFGEGSRLTVL.

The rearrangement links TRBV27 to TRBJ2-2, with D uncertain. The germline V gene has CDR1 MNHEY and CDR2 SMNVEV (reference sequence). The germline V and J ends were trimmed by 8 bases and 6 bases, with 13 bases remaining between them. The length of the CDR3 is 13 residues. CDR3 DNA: TGTGCCAGCCAAAGGAGTGTCGCCGGGGAGCTGTTTTTT. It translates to CASQRSVAGELFF.

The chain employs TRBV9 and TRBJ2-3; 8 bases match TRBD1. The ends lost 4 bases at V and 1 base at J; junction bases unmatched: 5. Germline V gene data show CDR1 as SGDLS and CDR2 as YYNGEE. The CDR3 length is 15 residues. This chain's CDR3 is CASSQGAKGTDTQYF. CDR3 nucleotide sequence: TGTGCCAGCAGCCAGGGGGCTAAGGGCACAGATACGCAGTATTTT.

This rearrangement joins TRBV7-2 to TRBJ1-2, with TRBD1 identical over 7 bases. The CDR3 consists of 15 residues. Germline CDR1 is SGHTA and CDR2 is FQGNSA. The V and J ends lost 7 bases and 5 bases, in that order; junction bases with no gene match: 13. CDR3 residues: CASTLTGRVRYGYTF. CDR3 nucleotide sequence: TGTGCCAGCACCCTGACAGGGCGGGTCCGGTATGGCTACACCTTC.

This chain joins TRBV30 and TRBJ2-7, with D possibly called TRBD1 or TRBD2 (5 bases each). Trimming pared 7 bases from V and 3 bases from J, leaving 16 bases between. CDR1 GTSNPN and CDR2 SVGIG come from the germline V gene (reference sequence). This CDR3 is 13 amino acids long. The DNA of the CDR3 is TGTGCCTTAGTTCTGGGGGAGCTCTACGAGCAGTACTTC. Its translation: CALVLGELYEQYF.

CDR3 residues: CASSDPPSETQYF. The DNA of the CDR3 is TGTGCCAGCAGCGATCCACCCTCCGAGACCCAGTACTTC. The rearrangement links TRBV5-6 to TRBJ2-5; D call uncertain. The CDR3 is made up of 13 amino acids. Germline values: CDR1 SGHDT, CDR2 YYEEEE. V dropped 4 bases and J dropped 5 bases, with 12 bases sitting between them.

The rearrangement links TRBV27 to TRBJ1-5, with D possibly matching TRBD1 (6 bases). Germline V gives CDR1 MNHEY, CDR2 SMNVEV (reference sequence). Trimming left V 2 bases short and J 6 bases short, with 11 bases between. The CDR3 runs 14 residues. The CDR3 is CASSLRDNSQPQHF. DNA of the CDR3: TGTGCCAGCAGTTTACGGGACAATAGTCAGCCCCAGCATTTT.

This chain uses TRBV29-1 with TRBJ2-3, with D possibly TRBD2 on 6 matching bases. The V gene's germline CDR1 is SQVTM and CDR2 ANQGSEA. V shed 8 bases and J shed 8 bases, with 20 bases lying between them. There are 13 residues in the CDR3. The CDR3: CSSRGRGYGTQYF. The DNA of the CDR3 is TGCAGCTCCCGGGGACGGGGGTATGGTACGCAGTATTTT.

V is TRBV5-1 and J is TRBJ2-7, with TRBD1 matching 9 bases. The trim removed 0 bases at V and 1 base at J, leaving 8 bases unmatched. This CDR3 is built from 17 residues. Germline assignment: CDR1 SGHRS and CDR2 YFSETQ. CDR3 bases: TGCGCCAGCAGCTTGGATCGGGACAGGGAAGATTCCTACGAGCAGTACTTC. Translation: CASSLDRDREDSYEQYF.

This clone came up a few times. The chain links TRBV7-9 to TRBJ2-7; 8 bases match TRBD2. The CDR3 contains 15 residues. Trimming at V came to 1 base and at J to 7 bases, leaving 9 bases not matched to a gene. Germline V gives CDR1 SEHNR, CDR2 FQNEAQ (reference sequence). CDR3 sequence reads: CASSLDPRGGREQYF. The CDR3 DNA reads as TGTGCCAGCAGCTTAGACCCCCGGGGGGGTCGGGAGCAGTACTTC.

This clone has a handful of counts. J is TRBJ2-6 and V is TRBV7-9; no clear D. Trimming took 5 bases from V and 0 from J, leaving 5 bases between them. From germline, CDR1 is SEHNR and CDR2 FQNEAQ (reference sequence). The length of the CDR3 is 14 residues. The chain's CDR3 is CASSQLSGANVLTF. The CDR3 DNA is TGTGCCAGCAGCCAACTCTCTGGGGCCAACGTCCTGACTTTC.

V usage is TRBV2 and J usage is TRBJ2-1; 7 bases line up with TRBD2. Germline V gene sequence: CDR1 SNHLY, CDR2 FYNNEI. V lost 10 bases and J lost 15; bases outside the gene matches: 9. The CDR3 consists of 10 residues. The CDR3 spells CATYGREGFF. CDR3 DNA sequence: TGTGCCACTTATGGCAGGGAGGGGTTCTTC.

This chain's CDR3 is CASAKGEVSYEQYF. The CDR3 DNA reads TGTGCCAGCGCCAAGGGGGAGGTCTCCTACGAGCAGTACTTC. The V and J genes are TRBV13 and TRBJ2-7; tentatively, D is TRBD1 or TRBD2 (6 bases each). The ends were cut back, 8 bases at V and 0 bases at J, with 14 bases in the middle. CDR3 length: 14 amino acids. Germline loops: CDR1 PRHDT, CDR2 FYEKMQ (reference sequence).

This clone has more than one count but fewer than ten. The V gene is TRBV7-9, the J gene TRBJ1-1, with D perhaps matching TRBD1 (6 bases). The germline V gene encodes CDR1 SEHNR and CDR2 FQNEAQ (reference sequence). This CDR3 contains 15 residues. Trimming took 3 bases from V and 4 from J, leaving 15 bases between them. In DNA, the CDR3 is TGTGCCAGCAGCTTTCCAGACAGGCCGGGCACTGAAGCTTTCTTT. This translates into CASSFPDRPGTEAFF.

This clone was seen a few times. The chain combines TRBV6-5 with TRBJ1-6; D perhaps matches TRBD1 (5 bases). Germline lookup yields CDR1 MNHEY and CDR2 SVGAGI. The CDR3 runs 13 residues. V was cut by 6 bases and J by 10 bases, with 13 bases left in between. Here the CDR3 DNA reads TGTGCCAGCAGGTCTACAGGAGGATCACCCCTCCACTTT. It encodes CASRSTGGSPLHF.

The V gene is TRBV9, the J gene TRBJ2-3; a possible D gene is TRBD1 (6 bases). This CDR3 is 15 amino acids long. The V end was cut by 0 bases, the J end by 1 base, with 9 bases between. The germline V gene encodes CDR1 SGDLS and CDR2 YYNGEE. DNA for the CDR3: TGTGCCAGCAGCGTAGCACAGGGAGGCACAGATACGCAGTATTTT. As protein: CASSVAQGGTDTQYF.

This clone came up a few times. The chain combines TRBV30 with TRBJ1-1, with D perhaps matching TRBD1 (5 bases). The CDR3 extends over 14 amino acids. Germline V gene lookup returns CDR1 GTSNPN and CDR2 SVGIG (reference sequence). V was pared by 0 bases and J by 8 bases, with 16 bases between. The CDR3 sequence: CAWSVPPATVEAFF. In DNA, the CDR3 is TGTGCCTGGAGTGTACCCCCCGCGACAGTCGAAGCTTTCTTT.